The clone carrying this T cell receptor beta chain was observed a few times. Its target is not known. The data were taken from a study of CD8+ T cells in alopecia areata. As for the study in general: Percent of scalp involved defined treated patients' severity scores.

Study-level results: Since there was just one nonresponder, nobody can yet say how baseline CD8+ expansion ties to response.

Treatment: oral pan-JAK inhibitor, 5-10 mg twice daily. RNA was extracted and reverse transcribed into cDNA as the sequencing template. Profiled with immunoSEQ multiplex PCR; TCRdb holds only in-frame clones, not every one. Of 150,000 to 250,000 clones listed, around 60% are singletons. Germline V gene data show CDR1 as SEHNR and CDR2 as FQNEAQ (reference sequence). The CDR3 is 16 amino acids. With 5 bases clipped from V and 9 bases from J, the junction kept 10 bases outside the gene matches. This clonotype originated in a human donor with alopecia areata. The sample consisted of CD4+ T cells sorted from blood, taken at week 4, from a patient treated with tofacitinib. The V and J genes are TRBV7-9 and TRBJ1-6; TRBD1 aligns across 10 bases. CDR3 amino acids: CASSPTTGGLGSPLHF. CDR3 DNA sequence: TGTGCCAGCAGCCCGACGACAGGGGGCTTGGGTTCACCCCTCCACTTT. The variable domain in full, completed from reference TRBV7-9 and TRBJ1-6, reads DTGVSQNPRHKITKRGQNVTFRCDPISEHNRLYWYRQTLGQGPEFLTYFQNEAQLEKSRLLSDRFSAERPKGSFSTLEIQRTEQGDSAMYLCASSPTTGGLGSPLHFGNGTRLTVT.